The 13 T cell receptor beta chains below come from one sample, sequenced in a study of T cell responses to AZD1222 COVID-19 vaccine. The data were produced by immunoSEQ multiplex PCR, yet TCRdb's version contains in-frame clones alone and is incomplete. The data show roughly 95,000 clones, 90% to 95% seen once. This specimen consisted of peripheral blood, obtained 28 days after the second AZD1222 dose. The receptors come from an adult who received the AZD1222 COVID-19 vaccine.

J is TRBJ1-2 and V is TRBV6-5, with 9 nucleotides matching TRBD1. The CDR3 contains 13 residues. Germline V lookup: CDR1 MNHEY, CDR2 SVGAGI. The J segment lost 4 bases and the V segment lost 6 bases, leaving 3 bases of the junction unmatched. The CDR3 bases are TGTGCCAGCAGCGACAGGGGGGTCTATGGCTACACCTTC. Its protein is CASSDRGVYGYTF.

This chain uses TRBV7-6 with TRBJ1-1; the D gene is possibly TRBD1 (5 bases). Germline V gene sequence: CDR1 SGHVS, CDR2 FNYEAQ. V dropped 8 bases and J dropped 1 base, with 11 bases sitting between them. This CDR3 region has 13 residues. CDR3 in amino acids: CASEEGPNTEAFF. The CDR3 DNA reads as TGTGCCAGCGAGGAGGGGCCGAACACTGAAGCTTTCTTT.

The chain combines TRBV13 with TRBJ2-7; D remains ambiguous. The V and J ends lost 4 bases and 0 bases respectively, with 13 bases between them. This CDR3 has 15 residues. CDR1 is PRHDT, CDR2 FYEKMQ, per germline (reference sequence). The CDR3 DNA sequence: TGTGCCAGCAGCTATGGGAAAGCAAGCTCCTACGAGCAGTACTTC. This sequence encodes CASSYGKASSYEQYF.

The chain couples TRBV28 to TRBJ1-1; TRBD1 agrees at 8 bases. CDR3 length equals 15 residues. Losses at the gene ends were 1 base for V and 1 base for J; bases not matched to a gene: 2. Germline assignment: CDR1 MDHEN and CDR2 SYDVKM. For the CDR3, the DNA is TGTGCCAGCAGTTTATTAGGACAGGGGAACACTGAAGCTTTCTTT. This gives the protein CASSLLGQGNTEAFF. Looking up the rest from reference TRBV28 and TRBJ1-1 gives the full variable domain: DVKVTQSSRYLVKRTGEKVFLECVQDMDHENMFWYRQDPGLGLRLIYFSYDVKMKEKGDIPEGYSVSREKKERFSLILESASTNQTSMYLCASSLLGQGNTEAFFGQGTRLTVV.

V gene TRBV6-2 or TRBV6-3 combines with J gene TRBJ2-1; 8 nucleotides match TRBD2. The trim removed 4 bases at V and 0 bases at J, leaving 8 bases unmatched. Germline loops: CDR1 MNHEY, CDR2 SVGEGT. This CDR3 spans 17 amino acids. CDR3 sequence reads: CASSSVGAGVSYNEQFF. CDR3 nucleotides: TGTGCCAGCAGTTCCGTGGGAGCGGGGGTCTCCTACAATGAGCAGTTCTTC.

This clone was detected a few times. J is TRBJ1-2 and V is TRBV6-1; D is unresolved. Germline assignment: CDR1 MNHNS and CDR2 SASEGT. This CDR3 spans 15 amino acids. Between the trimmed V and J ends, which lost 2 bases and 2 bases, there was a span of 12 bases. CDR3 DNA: TGTGCCAGCAGTGAACGGAGTGAGGCAAACTATGGCTACACCTTC. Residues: CASSERSEANYGYTF.

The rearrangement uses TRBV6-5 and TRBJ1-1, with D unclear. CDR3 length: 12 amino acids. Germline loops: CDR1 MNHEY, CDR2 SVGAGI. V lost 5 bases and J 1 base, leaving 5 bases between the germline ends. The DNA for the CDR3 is TGTGCCAGCAGTCGGGGGAACACTGAAGCTTTCTTT. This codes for CASSRGNTEAFF.

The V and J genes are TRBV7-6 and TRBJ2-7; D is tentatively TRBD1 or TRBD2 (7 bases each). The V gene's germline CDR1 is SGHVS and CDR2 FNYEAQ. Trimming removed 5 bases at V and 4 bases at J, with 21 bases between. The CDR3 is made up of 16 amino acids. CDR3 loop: CASSPSGGGGGYEQYF. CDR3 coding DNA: TGTGCCAGCAGCCCCTCTGGGGGAGGGGGCGGTTACGAGCAGTACTTC.

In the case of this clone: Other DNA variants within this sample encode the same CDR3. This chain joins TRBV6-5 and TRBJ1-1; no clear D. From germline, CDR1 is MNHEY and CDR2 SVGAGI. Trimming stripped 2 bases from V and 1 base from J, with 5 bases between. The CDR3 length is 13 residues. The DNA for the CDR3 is TGTGCCAGCAGTTACAGTACGAACACTGAAGCTTTCTTT. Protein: CASSYSTNTEAFF.

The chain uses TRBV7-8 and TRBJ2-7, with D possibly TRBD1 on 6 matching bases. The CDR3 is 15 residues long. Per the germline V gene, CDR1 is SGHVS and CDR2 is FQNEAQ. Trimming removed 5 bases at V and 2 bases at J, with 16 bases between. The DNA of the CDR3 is TGTGCCAGCAGCCCCTATAGGACAGCGACCTACGAGCAGTACTTC. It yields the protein CASSPYRTATYEQYF.

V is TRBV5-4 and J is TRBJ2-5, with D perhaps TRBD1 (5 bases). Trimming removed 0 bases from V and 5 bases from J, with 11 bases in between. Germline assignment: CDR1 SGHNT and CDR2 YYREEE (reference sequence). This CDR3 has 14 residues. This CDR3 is CASSLEAGRETQYF. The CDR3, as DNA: TGTGCCAGCAGCTTGGAAGCAGGGCGGGAGACCCAGTACTTC. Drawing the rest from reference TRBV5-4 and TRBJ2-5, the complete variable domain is ETGVTQSPTHLIKTRGQQVTLRCSSQSGHNTVSWYQQALGQGPQFIFQYYREEENGRGNFPPRFSGLQFPNYSSELNVNALELDDSALYLCASSLEAGRETQYFGPGTRLLVL.

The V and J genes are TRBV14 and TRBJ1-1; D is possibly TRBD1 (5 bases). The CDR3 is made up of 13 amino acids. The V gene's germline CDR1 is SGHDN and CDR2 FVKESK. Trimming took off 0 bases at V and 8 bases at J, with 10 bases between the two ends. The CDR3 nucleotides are TGTGCCAGCAGCCAAGATCAGGGTGGGGAAGCTTTCTTT. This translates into CASSQDQGGEAFF.

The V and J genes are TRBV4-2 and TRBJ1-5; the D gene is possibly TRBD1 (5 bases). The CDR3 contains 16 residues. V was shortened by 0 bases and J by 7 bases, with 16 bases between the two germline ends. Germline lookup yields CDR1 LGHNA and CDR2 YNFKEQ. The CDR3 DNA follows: TGTGCCAGCAGCCAAGATCCTGGCGGGGCTAGACAGCCCCAGCATTTT. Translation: CASSQDPGGARQPQHF.